This is a list of T cell receptor beta chains from one sample in a study of a mutant IDH1 vaccine in newly diagnosed glioma. Antigens for these TCRs are unknown. Using immunoSEQ multiplex PCR, the repertoire was profiled, and TCRdb retains in-frame clones only, with some absent. The data show roughly 52,000 clones, approximately 80% seen once. The material was PBMCs, obtained from a glioma patient whose treatment included an IDH1 peptide vaccine. These TCRs come from a man aged 35-49 years with glioma. CDR3s include the opening cysteine and the closing phenylalanine or tryptophan. A D gene is named only where the DNA matches it firmly. Expanded clones get a size class; other rows say once, few or many, or leave the size out.

V gene	J gene	D gene	clone size	CDR3 protein	CDR3 DNA
TRBV4-1	TRBJ2-3	.	once	CASSQDRGSVDTQYF	TGCGCCAGCAGCCAAGATCGGGGTAGCGTAGATACGCAGTATTTT
TRBV18	TRBJ2-7	.	once	CASSPRAGEGIEQYF	TGTGCCAGCTCACCACGGGCAGGGGAAGGGATCGAGCAGTACTTC
TRBV18	TRBJ2-3	.	.	CASSPSQVADTQYF	TGTGCCAGCTCACCATCACAGGTGGCGGATACGCAGTATTTT
TRBV6-1	TRBJ1-2	.	.	CATGRSNYGYTF	TGTGCCACGGGCCGGTCTAACTATGGCTACACCTTC
TRBV2	TRBJ2-5	TRBD1	.	CASSYRGDRQETQYF	TGTGCCAGCAGTTACAGGGGGGATCGCCAAGAGACCCAGTACTTC
TRBV9	TRBJ1-1	.	.	CASSVGVVDTEAFF	TGTGCCAGCAGCGTGGGAGTGGTGGACACTGAAGCTTTCTTT
TRBV10-2	TRBJ1-3	.	.	CASSDRGRGRGNTIYF	TGCGCCAGCAGTGACCGAGGACGGGGGAGAGGAAACACCATATATTTT
TRBV6-1	TRBJ1-5	TRBD1	.	CASLDRGASRPQHF	TGTGCCAGCTTGGACAGGGGGGCTTCTAGACCCCAGCATTTT
TRBV9	TRBJ2-3	TRBD2	.	CASSVAPLAGGTDTQYF	TGTGCCAGCAGCGTAGCCCCCCTAGCGGGGGGCACAGATACGCAGTATTTT
TRBV5-4	TRBJ1-1	.	.	CASSLAETLNTEAFF	TGTGCCAGCAGCTTGGCAGAGACGTTGAACACTGAAGCTTTCTTT
TRBV10-3	TRBJ2-5	TRBD2	few	CAISLGLAQETQYF	TGTGCCATCAGCTTAGGACTAGCGCAAGAGACCCAGTACTTC
TRBV6-5	TRBJ2-4	.	.	CASSTHGDIQYF	TGTGCCAGCAGCACTCACGGGGACATTCAGTACTTC
TRBV5-1	TRBJ2-5	.	.	CASSLGQETQYF	TGCGCCAGCAGCTTGGGACAAGAGACCCAGTACTTC
TRBV7-2	TRBJ1-2	.	.	CASSLGGSFGDGYTF	TGTGCCAGCAGCTTAGGGGGCAGTTTCGGGGATGGCTACACCTTC
TRBV13	TRBJ1-3	.	.	CASSSLSGGALSSGNTIYF	TGTGCCAGCAGCTCTCTATCCGGGGGGGCCTTGAGCTCTGGAAACACCATATATTTT
TRBV27	TRBJ2-2	.	.	CASSPLTGELFF	TGTGCCAGCAGTCCCCTCACCGGGGAGCTGTTTTTT
TRBV9	TRBJ1-4	.	.	CASSSGGGLDEKLFF	TGTGCCAGCAGCTCGGGAGGGGGGTTGGATGAAAAACTGTTTTTT
TRBV6-5	TRBJ1-2	.	few	CASSPARGPYGYTF	TGTGCCAGCAGCCCGGCCCGGGGGCCCTATGGCTACACCTTC
TRBV18	TRBJ2-7	.	few	CASSPGGEQYF	TGTGCCAGCTCACCCGGCGGGGAGCAGTACTTC
TRBV27	TRBJ2-3	TRBD1	.	CASTQTGLDGADTQYF	TGTGCCAGCACCCAGACAGGGTTGGACGGGGCAGATACGCAGTATTTT
TRBV30	TRBJ1-1	TRBD1	.	CAWSPRQGRGTEAFF	TGTGCCTGGAGTCCGAGACAGGGGCGAGGAACTGAAGCTTTCTTT
TRBV7-9	TRBJ2-1	TRBD2	.	CASSVLFGTSGSLNEQFF	TGTGCCAGCAGCGTCCTATTTGGGACTAGCGGGAGTTTGAATGAGCAGTTCTTC
TRBV11-3	TRBJ1-2	.	.	CASSPTGNYGYTF	TGTGCCAGCAGCCCGACCGGTAACTATGGCTACACCTTC
TRBV30	TRBJ1-5	.	few	CAWSMTSGNQPQHF	TGTGCCTGGAGTATGACTAGCGGCAATCAGCCCCAGCATTTT
TRBV4-1	TRBJ1-1	.	few	CASSQGVQVKTEAFF	TGCGCCAGCAGCCAAGGTGTCCAGGTCAAGACTGAAGCTTTCTTT
TRBV6-1	TRBJ1-4	.	.	CASSDDSLNEKLFF	TGTGCCAGCAGTGATGACAGCCTTAATGAAAAACTGTTTTTT
TRBV6-5	TRBJ2-5	.	once	CASRPTTGGETQYF	TGTGCCAGCAGGCCTACGACAGGTGGAGAGACCCAGTACTTC
TRBV6-1	TRBJ2-7	.	.	CASSEWAEQYF	TGTGCCAGCAGTGAATGGGCCGAGCAGTACTTC
TRBV29-1	TRBJ2-3	.	once	CSVSYQADTQYF	TGCAGCGTTTCCTATCAGGCAGATACGCAGTATTTT
TRBV6-6	TRBJ1-2	.	few	CASSYGPGYGYTF	TGTGCCAGCAGTTACGGTCCTGGCTATGGCTACACCTTC
TRBV2	TRBJ2-3	TRBD1	.	CASRGSGTGVGTQYF	TGTGCCAGCAGGGGTTCCGGGACAGGGGTTGGTACGCAGTATTTT
TRBV25-1	TRBJ2-1	.	.	CASSDETSKKQFF	TGTGCCAGCAGTGATGAGACTAGTAAGAAGCAGTTCTTC
TRBV6-4	TRBJ2-6	.	.	CASSDGGGAGANVLTF	TGTGCCAGCAGTGACGGAGGGGGCGCTGGGGCCAACGTCCTGACTTTC
TRBV25-1	TRBJ1-2	.	.	CASKDAIGGYTF	TGTGCCAGCAAGGACGCCATTGGGGGCTACACCTTC
TRBV15	TRBJ2-1	.	.	CATSTGFRDEQFF	TGTGCCACCAGCACCGGGTTCAGGGATGAGCAGTTCTTC
TRBV4-1	TRBJ1-5	TRBD1	once	CASSQDGQGVQPQHF	TGCGCCAGCAGCCAAGATGGCCAGGGGGTTCAGCCCCAGCATTTT
TRBV11-2	TRBJ1-5	.	few	CASSLDSPGSNQPQHF	TGTGCCAGCAGCTTAGACAGCCCGGGTAGCAATCAGCCCCAGCATTTT
TRBV19	TRBJ1-3	.	.	CASSIGPHGLSSGNTIYF	TGTGCCAGTAGTATAGGCCCGCATGGGTTAAGCTCTGGAAACACCATATATTTT
TRBV7-8	TRBJ1-4	TRBD1	.	CASSQQGVNEKLFF	TGTGCCAGCAGCCAACAGGGGGTAAATGAAAAACTGTTTTTT
TRBV13	TRBJ2-7	TRBD1	.	CASSLSGQIYEQYF	TGTGCCAGCAGTCTCTCGGGACAGATCTACGAGCAGTACTTC
TRBV13	TRBJ2-5	.	.	CASSLLRADQETQYF	TGTGCCAGCAGCTTATTACGAGCGGATCAAGAGACCCAGTACTTC
TRBV5-6	TRBJ2-3	TRBD2	.	CASSLGGTSAVGTDTQYF	TGTGCCAGCAGCTTGGGTGGGACTAGCGCGGTGGGCACAGATACGCAGTATTTT
TRBV25-1	TRBJ2-3	.	.	CASSELVGRTDTQYF	TGTGCCAGCAGTGAATTGGTGGGGCGAACAGATACGCAGTATTTT
TRBV29-1	TRBJ2-2	TRBD1	.	CSVLRRDSSNTGELFF	TGCAGCGTCCTTCGCCGGGACAGCTCGAACACCGGGGAGCTGTTTTTT
TRBV7-8	TRBJ1-3	.	.	CASSIRDTIYF	TGTGCCAGCAGCATCAGGGACACCATATATTTT
TRBV5-6	TRBJ1-3	.	.	CASSFAGAGNTIYF	TGTGCCAGCAGCTTCGCGGGAGCTGGAAACACCATATATTTT
TRBV11-3	TRBJ2-3	.	.	CASSLDPATASTDTQYF	TGTGCCAGCAGCTTAGATCCGGCCACCGCTAGCACAGATACGCAGTATTTT
TRBV27	TRBJ1-3	.	.	CASSSIVSGNTIYF	TGTGCCAGCAGTTCCATAGTCTCTGGAAACACCATATATTTT
TRBV7-9	TRBJ1-3	.	.	CASSLDGNTIYF	TGTGCCAGCAGCTTGGACGGAAACACCATATATTTT
TRBV4-3	TRBJ1-4	TRBD1	.	CASSQEAGQSTNEKLFF	TGCGCCAGCAGCCAAGAAGCGGGACAGTCAACTAATGAAAAACTGTTTTTT
TRBV6-6	TRBJ1-2	.	.	CASSSPNYGYTF	TGTGCCAGCAGTTCACCTAACTATGGCTACACCTTC
TRBV4-3	TRBJ2-3	TRBD2	.	CASSQGTSGSITDTQYF	TGCGCCAGCAGCCAAGGGACTAGCGGGAGCATCACAGATACGCAGTATTTT
TRBV19	TRBJ1-5	TRBD1	once	CASSGQGGQPQHF	TGTGCCAGTAGCGGACAGGGAGGGCAGCCCCAGCATTTT
TRBV5-4	TRBJ2-3	TRBD2	.	CASSRLGRATQYF	TGTGCCAGCAGCCGCCTCGGGAGGGCAACGCAGTATTTT
TRBV19	TRBJ1-2	.	.	CASTPGGYGYTF	TGTGCCAGTACCCCGGGAGGCTATGGCTACACCTTC